A selection of T cell receptor beta chains follows, all from one sample in a study of identical twins. TCRdb recomputed calls from the 5' RACE reads with MiXCR, one row per CDR3 protein. The sample includes 700,000 or so distinct CDR3 sequences, about 9.4% of them seen just once. The sample was also linked to a second study, of yellow fever vaccine responses in identical twins.

The sample was PBMCs. These receptors were taken from a woman aged 18 to 35 in good health. Both conserved end residues are part of each CDR3. D genes are given only for firm matches. Part of the rows lack a size; the others show once, few, many or a class for expanded clones.

J gene	V gene	D gene	clone size	CDR3 protein	CDR3 DNA
TRBJ1-4	TRBV29-1	.	many	CSVQRGSDEKLFF	TGCAGCGTTCAGAGGGGTTCGGATGAAAAACTGTTTTTT
TRBJ2-1	TRBV5-6	.	few	CASSLEDILREQFF	TGTGCCAGCAGCCTAGAGGACATTCTTCGTGAGCAGTTCTTC
TRBJ1-1	TRBV5-6	TRBD1	.	CASRRGQVRDTEAFF	TGTGCCAGCAGGCGAGGACAGGTTAGGGACACTGAAGCTTTCTTT
TRBJ2-2	TRBV3-1	TRBD2	.	CASSQVAGEAANTGELFF	TGTGCCAGCAGCCAAGTAGCGGGAGAGGCCGCGAACACCGGGGAGCTGTTTTTT
TRBJ2-3	TRBV7-2	TRBD2	.	CASSPAPRTSGPTDTQYF	TGTGCCAGCAGCCCAGCGCCCCGGACTAGCGGGCCCACAGATACGCAGTATTTT
TRBJ1-5	TRBV5-1	.	many	CASSPRDPTYQPQHF	TGCGCCAGCAGCCCTCGGGACCCCACCTATCAGCCCCAGCATTTT
TRBJ2-2	TRBV4-3	TRBD2	few	CASSQESGRTFTGELFF	TGCGCCAGCAGCCAGGAAAGCGGGAGGACATTCACCGGGGAGCTGTTTTTT
TRBJ2-3	TRBV12-3/TRBV12-4	.	.	CASSFDGVLDTQYF	TGTGCCAGCAGTTTTGACGGGGTTCTAGATACGCAGTATTTT
TRBJ1-2	TRBV20-1	TRBD1	many	CSARLTGRYTF	TGCAGTGCTAGATTGACAGGGCGCTACACCTTC
TRBJ1-4	TRBV6-1	.	few	CASSKRLSGEKLFF	TGTGCCAGCAGTAAGCGGCTTTCCGGTGAAAAACTGTTTTTT
TRBJ2-2	TRBV6-4	.	many	CASSDSDTGELFF	TGTGCCAGCAGTGACTCGGACACCGGGGAGCTGTTTTTT
TRBJ2-1	TRBV10-3	TRBD2	many	CAISAGTRTWFF	TGTGCCATCAGTGCCGGGACTAGGACGTGGTTCTTC
TRBJ2-1	TRBV6-2/TRBV6-3	TRBD2	.	CASSPRTSGRTVYNEQFF	TGTGCCAGCAGTCCTCGGACTAGCGGGAGGACGGTGTACAATGAGCAGTTCTTC
TRBJ2-2	TRBV6-1	.	few	CASSGEGAGELFF	TGTGCCAGCTCTGGCGAGGGGGCCGGGGAGCTGTTTTTT
TRBJ2-1	TRBV20-1	TRBD2	many	CSVGGRDNEQFF	TGCAGTGTTGGGGGGAGGGACAATGAGCAGTTCTTC
TRBJ1-1	TRBV6-5	.	.	CASSYFAGGTEAFF	TGTGCCAGCAGTTATTTTGCGGGCGGCACTGAAGCTTTCTTT
TRBJ1-6	TRBV20-1	.	few	CSARPYGNSPLHF	TGCAGTGCTAGACCCTATGGCAACTCACCCCTCCACTTT
TRBJ2-2	TRBV2	TRBD1	few	CASRDRRETGELFF	TGTGCCAGTAGGGACAGGAGAGAAACCGGGGAGCTGTTTTTT
TRBJ2-7	TRBV7-9	TRBD1	.	CASSPGRDRDYEQYF	TGTGCCAGCAGTCCTGGCCGGGACAGGGACTACGAGCAGTACTTC
TRBJ2-7	TRBV4-3	.	many	CASSPFSGEPHEQYF	TGCGCCAGCAGCCCCTTTTCGGGAGAACCCCACGAGCAGTACTTC
TRBJ2-5	TRBV2	TRBD1	.	CASRPGTGPQETQYF	TGTGCCAGCAGACCAGGGACAGGCCCCCAAGAGACCCAGTACTTC
TRBJ2-2	TRBV7-8	TRBD2	.	CASSLRGLGTTGELFF	TGTGCCAGCAGCCTCAGGGGACTAGGGACAACCGGGGAGCTGTTTTTT
TRBJ2-7	TRBV2	TRBD2	many	CASSRLAGSSYEQYF	TGTGCCAGCAGTCGACTAGCGGGAAGTTCCTACGAGCAGTACTTC
TRBJ2-7	TRBV20-1	TRBD1	many	CSARQGVYEQYF	TGCAGTGCAAGACAGGGGGTTTACGAGCAGTACTTC
TRBJ1-5	TRBV18	.	.	CASSPPGSTSNQPQHF	TGTGCCAGCTCACCCCCAGGGAGTACTAGCAATCAGCCCCAGCATTTT
TRBJ1-2	TRBV29-1	TRBD1	many	CSAVQGNYGYTF	TGCAGCGCCGTACAGGGGAACTATGGCTACACCTTC
TRBJ1-1	TRBV7-8	.	.	CASSLGLLQNTEAFF	TGTGCCAGCAGCTTAGGTTTGTTGCAGAACACTGAAGCTTTCTTT
TRBJ2-7	TRBV11-1	TRBD2	many	CASSLSPSSGGHSSYEQYF	TGTGCCAGCAGCTTATCTCCTTCTAGCGGGGGCCACAGCTCCTACGAGCAGTACTTC
TRBJ2-3	TRBV5-1	.	many	CASSTSLKTGPDTQYF	TGCGCCAGCTCCACAAGCCTGAAAACAGGCCCAGATACGCAGTATTTT
TRBJ2-3	TRBV12-3/TRBV12-4	TRBD2	few	CASSVGTSKWGTDTQYF	TGTGCCAGCAGTGTCGGGACTAGCAAGTGGGGCACAGATACGCAGTATTTT
TRBJ2-7	TRBV10-2	TRBD2	few	CASRLAGVDEQYF	TGCGCCAGCAGACTAGCGGGAGTCGACGAGCAGTACTTC
TRBJ2-6	TRBV11-2	.	few	CASTKSRAGFAGANVLTF	TGTGCCAGCACCAAGTCTAGAGCCGGATTTGCTGGGGCCAACGTCCTGACTTTC
TRBJ2-5	TRBV3-1	TRBD2	.	CASCRSTGGGETQYF	TGTGCCAGCTGCCGAAGTACGGGGGGGGGAGAGACCCAGTACTTC
TRBJ2-7	TRBV7-8	TRBD1	many	CASSPTGDRQIVSYEQYF	TGTGCCAGCAGCCCTACCGGGGACAGGCAGATTGTGTCCTACGAGCAGTACTTC
TRBJ1-1	TRBV6-2/TRBV6-3	.	many	CASWDGGATEAFF	TGTGCCAGCTGGGACGGGGGAGCCACTGAAGCTTTCTTT
TRBJ2-2	TRBV5-1	.	many	CASRILTGELFF	TGCGCCAGCAGGATTCTCACCGGGGAGCTGTTTTTT
TRBJ2-7	TRBV28	TRBD1	few	CASSLGLAKRTGAPLQYF	TGTGCCAGCAGTTTAGGCCTCGCGAAGCGGACAGGGGCTCCCTTGCAGTACTTC
TRBJ2-2	TRBV5-1	.	few	CASSLVSGEGTGELFF	TGCGCCAGCAGCTTGGTATCGGGAGAAGGAACCGGGGAGCTGTTTTTT
TRBJ2-5	TRBV5-4	TRBD2	few	CASSLGASGLGAQYF	TGTGCCAGCAGCTTGGGGGCTAGCGGATTGGGGGCCCAGTACTTC
TRBJ2-2	TRBV11-3	TRBD1	few	CASSLEGTAYTGELFF	TGTGCCAGCAGCTTAGAGGGGACAGCCTACACCGGGGAGCTGTTTTTT
TRBJ2-7	TRBV2	TRBD1	.	CASSEETGAYEQYF	TGTGCCAGCAGTGAAGAGACAGGGGCCTACGAGCAGTACTTC
TRBJ2-7	TRBV14	TRBD2	.	CASSQDPRRLAGRGYEQYF	TGTGCCAGCAGCCAAGATCCTCGGCGACTAGCGGGAAGGGGCTACGAGCAGTACTTC
TRBJ2-2	TRBV4-3	TRBD2	many	CASSQDLGRELFF	TGCGCCAGCAGCCAAGATCTCGGGAGGGAACTGTTTTTT
TRBJ1-1	TRBV7-8	TRBD1	.	CASSLTGGYTEAFF	TGTGCCAGCAGCCTCACAGGGGGCTACACTGAAGCTTTCTTT
TRBJ2-6	TRBV28	TRBD1	.	CASRPGTGGSGANVLTF	TGTGCCAGCAGACCCGGGACAGGGGGTTCTGGGGCCAACGTCCTGACTTTC
TRBJ2-3	TRBV14	.	many	CASSPTGYTDTQYF	TGTGCCAGCAGCCCGACCGGTTACACAGATACGCAGTATTTT